Listed below are T cell receptor beta chains from one sample, sequenced in a study of shared clonotypes between healthy human individuals. Profiled with immunoSEQ multiplex PCR; TCRdb holds only in-frame clones, not every one. In the table there are around 2.1 million clones, approximately 94% of which are singletons. Sequenced material: naive CD4+ T cells sorted from blood. These TCRs come from a man younger than 35 in good health. Each CDR3 is given with its conserved first and last residue. Each record gives: V gene, clone size, D gene, J gene, CDR3 protein, CDR3 DNA. D genes are given only for firm matches. Clone size appears in some rows only: once, few, many, or a class for an expanded clone.

V gene: TRBV7-9; clone size: NA; D gene: TRBD1; J gene: TRBJ2-7; CDR3 protein: CASSSTGTVYEQYF; CDR3 DNA: TGTGCCAGCAGCTCAACCGGGACAGTCTACGAGCAGTACTTC
V gene: TRBV9; clone size: NA; D gene: NA; J gene: TRBJ2-1; CDR3 protein: CASSVAGAVGEQFF; CDR3 DNA: TGTGCCAGCAGCGTAGCAGGGGCTGTTGGTGAGCAGTTCTTC
V gene: TRBV2; clone size: NA; D gene: NA; J gene: TRBJ1-3; CDR3 protein: CASSGPWSGNTIYF; CDR3 DNA: TGTGCCAGCTCGGGGCCATGGTCTGGAAACACCATATATTTT
V gene: TRBV28; clone size: NA; D gene: NA; J gene: TRBJ1-3; CDR3 protein: CASSLGGTYSGNTIYF; CDR3 DNA: TGTGCCAGCAGTTTGGGGGGAACCTACTCTGGAAACACCATATATTTT
V gene: TRBV9; clone size: once; D gene: NA; J gene: TRBJ2-7; CDR3 protein: CASSVDSGVSSYEQYF; CDR3 DNA: TGTGCCAGCAGCGTAGATTCGGGGGTTTCTTCCTACGAGCAGTACTTC
V gene: TRBV5-1; clone size: NA; D gene: TRBD1; J gene: TRBJ1-1; CDR3 protein: CASSPGQAMNTEAFF; CDR3 DNA: TGCGCCAGCAGCCCCGGACAGGCCATGAACACTGAAGCTTTCTTT
V gene: TRBV5-1; clone size: NA; D gene: NA; J gene: TRBJ1-1; CDR3 protein: CASSLWAPAMNTEAFF; CDR3 DNA: TGCGCCAGCAGCTTGTGGGCCCCCGCGATGAACACTGAAGCTTTCTTT
V gene: TRBV12-5; clone size: NA; D gene: NA; J gene: TRBJ2-3; CDR3 protein: CASSVEHTQYF; CDR3 DNA: TGTGCTAGCTCTGTGGAACATACGCAGTATTTT
V gene: TRBV7-9; clone size: NA; D gene: NA; J gene: TRBJ2-5; CDR3 protein: CASSFGQGGQETQYF; CDR3 DNA: TGTGCCAGCAGCTTCGGACAGGGAGGGCAAGAGACCCAGTACTTC
V gene: TRBV18; clone size: NA; D gene: TRBD1; J gene: TRBJ1-5; CDR3 protein: CASFQGQGGQPQHF; CDR3 DNA: TGTGCCAGCTTCCAGGGACAGGGAGGTCAGCCCCAGCATTTT
V gene: TRBV7-9; clone size: NA; D gene: NA; J gene: TRBJ1-3; CDR3 protein: CATGGSSGNTIYF; CDR3 DNA: TGTGCCACCGGGGGGTCCTCTGGAAACACCATATATTTT
V gene: TRBV5-1; clone size: NA; D gene: NA; J gene: TRBJ2-7; CDR3 protein: CASSSAPGPYEQYF; CDR3 DNA: TGCGCCAGCAGCTCGGCACCCGGACCCTACGAGCAGTACTTC
V gene: TRBV5-4; clone size: NA; D gene: NA; J gene: TRBJ1-2; CDR3 protein: CASSLDLGRALGYTF; CDR3 DNA: TGTGCCAGCAGCTTGGACCTTGGGAGGGCTTTAGGCTACACCTTC
V gene: TRBV5-1; clone size: NA; D gene: NA; J gene: TRBJ2-7; CDR3 protein: CASSLAQGGYEQYF; CDR3 DNA: TGCGCCAGCAGCTTGGCCCAGGGGGGCTACGAGCAGTACTTC
V gene: TRBV28; clone size: NA; D gene: NA; J gene: TRBJ1-6; CDR3 protein: CASSSPADTFNSPLHF; CDR3 DNA: TGTGCCAGCAGTTCCCCTGCGGACACCTTTAATTCACCCCTCCACTTT
V gene: TRBV5-1; clone size: NA; D gene: NA; J gene: TRBJ2-3; CDR3 protein: CASSLSESPDTQYF; CDR3 DNA: TGCGCCAGCAGCTTGTCGGAGAGCCCAGATACGCAGTATTTT
V gene: TRBV18; clone size: NA; D gene: TRBD1; J gene: TRBJ2-5; CDR3 protein: CASSLSTGGREETQYF; CDR3 DNA: TGTGCCAGCTCACTATCGACAGGGGGTCGAGAAGAGACCCAGTACTTC
V gene: TRBV6-5; clone size: NA; D gene: TRBD1; J gene: TRBJ1-3; CDR3 protein: CASSYSGQAGNTIYF; CDR3 DNA: TGTGCCAGCAGTTATTCGGGACAGGCTGGAAACACCATATATTTT
V gene: TRBV7-9; clone size: NA; D gene: TRBD1; J gene: TRBJ1-1; CDR3 protein: CASSFTGTDTEAFF; CDR3 DNA: TGTGCCAGCAGCTTCACCGGGACAGACACTGAAGCTTTCTTT
V gene: TRBV27; clone size: once; D gene: NA; J gene: TRBJ2-2; CDR3 protein: CASSPGPNTGELFF; CDR3 DNA: TGTGCCAGCAGTCCGGGACCAAACACCGGGGAGCTGTTTTTT
V gene: TRBV6-6; clone size: NA; D gene: NA; J gene: TRBJ1-5; CDR3 protein: CASSYSDNQPQHF; CDR3 DNA: TGTGCCAGCAGTTACTCGGACAATCAGCCCCAGCATTTT
V gene: TRBV4-3; clone size: NA; D gene: TRBD1; J gene: TRBJ1-5; CDR3 protein: CASSQDRAGTTQHF; CDR3 DNA: TGCGCCAGCAGCCAGGACAGGGCCGGTACGACCCAGCATTTT
V gene: TRBV11-3; clone size: NA; D gene: TRBD1; J gene: TRBJ1-4; CDR3 protein: CAFDGGRGLGEKLFF; CDR3 DNA: TGTGCCTTTGACGGTGGGAGGGGGCTTGGTGAAAAACTGTTTTTT
V gene: TRBV7-3; clone size: NA; D gene: TRBD1; J gene: TRBJ2-2; CDR3 protein: CASSSRTGKSGELFF; CDR3 DNA: TGTGCCAGCAGCTCACGGACAGGGAAGTCTGGGGAGCTGTTTTTT
V gene: TRBV2; clone size: few; D gene: NA; J gene: TRBJ1-2; CDR3 protein: CASSNSRNYGYTF; CDR3 DNA: TGTGCCAGCAGTAATTCCCGGAACTATGGCTACACCTTC
V gene: TRBV5-6; clone size: NA; D gene: NA; J gene: TRBJ1-2; CDR3 protein: CASSFGTSNYGYTF; CDR3 DNA: TGTGCCAGCAGCTTTGGGACATCTAACTATGGCTACACCTTC
V gene: TRBV28; clone size: NA; D gene: TRBD1; J gene: TRBJ1-1; CDR3 protein: CASRTGTGRTEAFF; CDR3 DNA: TGTGCCAGCAGGACCGGGACAGGGCGGACTGAAGCTTTCTTT
V gene: TRBV6-1; clone size: NA; D gene: NA; J gene: TRBJ1-2; CDR3 protein: CASSEEPAGPGYTF; CDR3 DNA: TGTGCCAGCAGTGAAGAACCGGCAGGGCCTGGCTACACCTTC
V gene: TRBV6-1; clone size: NA; D gene: NA; J gene: TRBJ1-2; CDR3 protein: CASSEAGPNYGYTF; CDR3 DNA: TGTGCCAGCAGTGAGGCAGGCCCTAACTATGGCTACACCTTC
V gene: TRBV11-2; clone size: once; D gene: NA; J gene: TRBJ1-4; CDR3 protein: CASSRTGYNEKLFF; CDR3 DNA: TGTGCCAGCAGCCGTACAGGTTATAATGAAAAACTGTTTTTT
V gene: TRBV5-1; clone size: NA; D gene: NA; J gene: TRBJ2-5; CDR3 protein: CASSSGGSQETQYF; CDR3 DNA: TGCGCCAGCAGCTCCGGGGGTAGCCAAGAGACCCAGTACTTC
V gene: TRBV5-1; clone size: NA; D gene: NA; J gene: TRBJ1-1; CDR3 protein: CASSLVTDSPNTEAFF; CDR3 DNA: TGCGCCAGCAGCTTGGTAACAGACTCCCCGAACACTGAAGCTTTCTTT
V gene: TRBV27; clone size: NA; D gene: TRBD1; J gene: TRBJ1-1; CDR3 protein: CASRDRGTNTEAFF; CDR3 DNA: TGTGCCAGCAGGGACAGGGGGACGAACACTGAAGCTTTCTTT
V gene: TRBV19; clone size: NA; D gene: NA; J gene: TRBJ1-1; CDR3 protein: CASSLRPGGTEAFF; CDR3 DNA: TGTGCCAGTAGTTTGAGACCTGGAGGCACTGAAGCTTTCTTT
V gene: TRBV5-4; clone size: NA; D gene: TRBD2; J gene: TRBJ2-1; CDR3 protein: CASSRPGGGYNEQFF; CDR3 DNA: TGTGCCAGCAGCCGCCCCGGCGGGGGGTACAATGAGCAGTTCTTC
V gene: TRBV2; clone size: NA; D gene: NA; J gene: TRBJ1-1; CDR3 protein: CASSGKTVNTEAFF; CDR3 DNA: TGTGCCAGCAGTGGGAAGACGGTGAACACTGAAGCTTTCTTT
V gene: TRBV10-2; clone size: once; D gene: TRBD1; J gene: TRBJ2-7; CDR3 protein: CASSDNGQGLYEQYF; CDR3 DNA: TGCGCCAGCAGTGATAACGGACAGGGGCTCTACGAGCAGTACTTC
V gene: TRBV18; clone size: NA; D gene: NA; J gene: TRBJ1-2; CDR3 protein: CASSPASRSYGYTF; CDR3 DNA: TGTGCCAGCTCACCAGCAAGCAGGAGCTATGGCTACACCTTC
V gene: TRBV27; clone size: once; D gene: TRBD1; J gene: TRBJ1-2; CDR3 protein: CATLRRQGALYGYTF; CDR3 DNA: TGTGCCACCCTGCGTAGACAGGGGGCCCTCTATGGCTACACCTTC
V gene: TRBV6-6; clone size: NA; D gene: NA; J gene: TRBJ1-5; CDR3 protein: CASTRGGANQPQHF; CDR3 DNA: TGTGCCAGCACGCGCGGGGGGGCTAATCAGCCCCAGCATTTT
V gene: TRBV11-3; clone size: once; D gene: NA; J gene: TRBJ1-3; CDR3 protein: CASSLGSPGQGPIYF; CDR3 DNA: TGTGCCAGCAGCTTAGGATCCCCGGGACAAGGACCCATATATTTT